This TCR beta chain emerged from a study of T-cell reconstitution after alpha-beta-depleted transplantation in children. General study results and limits: Diversity of TCRbeta at day 60 was high in some patients, arising from surviving recipient T cells and thymic progenitors. T-cell numbers and diversity one year post-transplant derived largely from freshly generated T cells. Reportedly, alpha-beta T cells present about two months post-transplant originated from several hundred expanded clones of graft origin.

CDR1 and CDR2 (germline): SQVTM, ANQGSEA. V gave up 6 bases and J gave up 5 bases, with 10 bases separating them. This CDR3 region has 12 residues. Unique molecular identifiers were built into the TCRbeta library. TCRdb reprocessed the PCR reads via MiXCR and lists one record per CDR3 protein. The sample consists of approximately 30,000 distinct CDR3 sequences, approximately 6.9% of them appearing once. This clonotype showed up many times. Its antigen is unidentified. This chain connects TRBV29-1 to TRBJ2-2; D could derive from TRBD1 or TRBD2 (5 bases each). The receptor comes from a child under three years old who had a stem cell transplant for acute myeloid leukemia, so the T cells may come from the graft donor. The sequenced sample was peripheral blood, obtained 60 days after TCRalphabeta/CD19-depleted stem cell transplant. Here the CDR3 reads CSVAGSTGELFF. The CDR3 nucleotides read TGCAGCGTCGCAGGGAGTACCGGGGAGCTGTTTTTT.